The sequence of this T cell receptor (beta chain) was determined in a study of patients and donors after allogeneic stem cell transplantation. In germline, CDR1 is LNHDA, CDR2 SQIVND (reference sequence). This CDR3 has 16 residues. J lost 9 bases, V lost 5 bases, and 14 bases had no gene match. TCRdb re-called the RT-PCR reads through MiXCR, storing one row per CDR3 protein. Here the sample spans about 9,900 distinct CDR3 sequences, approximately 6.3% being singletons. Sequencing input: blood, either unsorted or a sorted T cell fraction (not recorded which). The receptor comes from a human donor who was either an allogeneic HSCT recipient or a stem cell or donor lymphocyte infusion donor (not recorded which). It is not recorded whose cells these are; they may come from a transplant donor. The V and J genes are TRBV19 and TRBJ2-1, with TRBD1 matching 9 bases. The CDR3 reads CASSAIQGALEGEQFF. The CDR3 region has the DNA TGTGCCAGTAGTGCGATACAGGGGGCTCTAGAAGGTGAGCAGTTCTTC.